A selection of T cell receptor beta chains follows, all from one sample in a study of cytomegalovirus exposure and HLA in healthy donors. Method: immunoSEQ multiplex PCR; TCRdb's copy keeps in-frame clones and lacks some. The table shows roughly 190,000 clones, with 86% occurring only once. The sequencing input was PBMCs. The receptors come from a man in his thirties or forties in good health and CMV-seropositive. CDR3s include the opening cysteine and the closing phenylalanine or tryptophan. A D gene is named only where the DNA matches it firmly. The listing skips clone size in some rows; elsewhere it reads once, few, many or a size class.

V gene	J gene	D gene	clone size	CDR3 DNA	CDR3 protein
TRBV18	TRBJ2-7	-	-	TGTGCCAGCTCACCCGACAGCGGAGGGTACGAGCAGTACTTC	CASSPDSGGYEQYF
TRBV6-5	TRBJ2-3	TRBD1	-	TGTGCCAGCAGTCCGACAGGGTTAGTCAAAGATACGCAGTATTTT	CASSPTGLVKDTQYF
TRBV12-5	TRBJ1-1	-	-	TGTGCTAGTGGTCACGATGACCTGAGGCGGGAGGTTGAAGCTTTCTTT	CASGHDDLRREVEAFF
TRBV13	TRBJ2-2	-	-	TGTGCCAGCAGCCCTCCCGGGACCTTTACCGGGGAGCTGTTTTTT	CASSPPGTFTGELFF
TRBV5-1	TRBJ1-2	TRBD1	-	TGCGCCAGCAGACTCCTCGGGGACAGGGAAGGAGGCTACACCTTC	CASRLLGDREGGYTF
TRBV27	TRBJ1-1	TRBD1	-	TGTGCCAGCAGTCTCGGGACAGGGATGAACACTGAAGCTTTCTTT	CASSLGTGMNTEAFF
TRBV19	TRBJ2-2	-	-	TGTGCCAGTAGTAATCCCGAGGGTACCCCCGGGGAGCTGTTTTTT	CASSNPEGTPGELFF
TRBV2	TRBJ2-2	-	-	TGTGCCAGCACTGAGTGGGACCTTCAAGTAATGTCAGGGGAGCTGTTTTTT	CASTEWDLQVMSGELFF
TRBV18	TRBJ2-7	-	-	TGTGCCAGCTCACCTAGCTCTGGCCTCTACGAGCAGTACTTC	CASSPSSGLYEQYF
TRBV27	TRBJ1-6	TRBD1	-	TGTGCCAGCAGCCCCGGGGACAGGTTGTCCCTCCACTTT	CASSPGDRLSLHF
TRBV5-1	TRBJ2-6	-	-	TGCGCCAGCAGTGGTTCAGCCTCTGGGGCCAACGTCCTGACTTTC	CASSGSASGANVLTF
TRBV12-2	TRBJ2-6	-	-	TGTGCAAGTCGCTTCTCCGGGGCTGGGGCCAACGTCCTGACTTTC	CASRFSGAGANVLTF
TRBV28	TRBJ2-3	-	-	TGTGCCAGCAGTCCTGGCGCGGGTACAGATACGCAGTATTTT	CASSPGAGTDTQYF
TRBV18	TRBJ1-1	-	-	TGTGCCAGCTCACTAAGTGTAGACACTGAAGCTTTCTTT	CASSLSVDTEAFF
TRBV5-4	TRBJ2-6	-	-	TGTGCCAGCACCCCTACCCGGACGTCCTCTGGGGCCAACGTCCTGACTTTC	CASTPTRTSSGANVLTF
TRBV4-1	TRBJ1-6	TRBD1	-	TGCGCCAGCAGAAGGACAGGTTCTAATTCACCCCTCCACTTT	CASRRTGSNSPLHF
TRBV7-9	TRBJ2-5	-	-	TGTGCCAGCAGCCCCCCGGGCGAAACCGAGGCACACCAAGAGACCCAGTACTTC	CASSPPGETEAHQETQYF
TRBV7-6	TRBJ1-1	-	-	TGTGCCAGCCAGGCGGGTGACACTGAAGCTTTCTTT	CASQAGDTEAFF
TRBV6-1	TRBJ2-7	TRBD1	-	TGTGCCAGCTATGGACAGGGAAAAAACGAGCAGTACTTC	CASYGQGKNEQYF
TRBV2	TRBJ2-3	TRBD1	-	TGTGCCAGCATTAGCGGACAGGGGGACACAGATACGCAGTATTTT	CASISGQGDTDTQYF
TRBV5-1	TRBJ1-5	TRBD1	-	TGCGCCAGACGAATGATACAGGGGAGAGGCCAGCCCCAGCATTTT	CARRMIQGRGQPQHF
TRBV5-1	TRBJ2-2	TRBD1	once	TGCGCCAGCAGCTGGACAGGGGACACCGGGGAGCTGTTTTTT	CASSWTGDTGELFF
TRBV2	TRBJ1-4	-	-	TGTGCCAGCAGCACTGGGGGGGAAAAACTGTTTTTT	CASSTGGEKLFF
TRBV7-9	TRBJ2-7	-	-	TGTGCCAGCAGCTTGGGGATGGAGGCCTACGAGCAGTACTTC	CASSLGMEAYEQYF
TRBV5-1	TRBJ2-5	-	-	TGCGCCAGCAGCTTGGACAGGCAAGAGACCCAGTACTTC	CASSLDRQETQYF
TRBV27	TRBJ2-1	-	-	TGTGCCAGCAGGTCGACTAGTGGGGCTCACAATGAGCAGTTCTTC	CASRSTSGAHNEQFF
TRBV7-2	TRBJ2-1	TRBD2	-	TGTGCCAGCAGCTTAATTAGCGGGGGGGCTAATGAGCAGTTCTTC	CASSLISGGANEQFF
TRBV5-1	TRBJ1-6	-	-	TGCGCCAGCAGCTTGGCACAACTCCAAAATTCACCCCTCCACTTT	CASSLAQLQNSPLHF
TRBV6-1	TRBJ2-7	TRBD1	-	TGTGCCAGCAGTATGCAGGGGGACGCCTACGAGCAGTACTTC	CASSMQGDAYEQYF
TRBV5-1	TRBJ2-3	TRBD2	once	TGCGCCAGCAGCTTGTGGGCGGGGGAGTACACAGATACGCAGTATTTT	CASSLWAGEYTDTQYF
TRBV6-5	TRBJ1-1	-	few	TGTGCCAGCAGTCGCCCCAGGGTTGGCGCTGAAGCTTTCTTT	CASSRPRVGAEAFF
TRBV7-9	TRBJ1-6	TRBD1	-	TGTGCCAGCAGTCAGGGACAGGGAGATTCACCCCTCCACTTT	CASSQGQGDSPLHF
TRBV14	TRBJ2-7	-	-	TGTGCCAGCAGCCAACCCGGGACAGCGGGCCTCTACGAGCAGTACTTC	CASSQPGTAGLYEQYF
TRBV4-1	TRBJ2-7	TRBD2	-	TGCGCCAGCAGCCAAGTGGGAGCGGGAGGCTACGAGCAGTACTTC	CASSQVGAGGYEQYF
TRBV27	TRBJ2-1	-	-	TGTGCCAGCAGTTTAACGCGGGGAGAGCAGTTCTTC	CASSLTRGEQFF
TRBV7-3	TRBJ1-1	-	once	TGTGCCAGCAGCTTAACACCTAGCGCCACTGAAGCTTTCTTT	CASSLTPSATEAFF
TRBV9	TRBJ2-1	TRBD1	-	TGTGCCAGCAGCCCCGGGACAGGGTCCTACAATGAGCAGTTCTTC	CASSPGTGSYNEQFF
TRBV29-1	TRBJ1-1	-	-	TGCAGCGGGGGTGAGGGGAACACTGAAGCTTTCTTT	CSGGEGNTEAFF
TRBV19	TRBJ2-6	TRBD1	once	TGTGCCAGTAGTTTACCGGGACAGGGATCTGGGGCCAACGTCCTGACTTTC	CASSLPGQGSGANVLTF
TRBV19	TRBJ2-2	-	once	TGTGCCAGTAAGGCCGCATCGGGGGAGCTGTTTTTT	CASKAASGELFF
TRBV10-3	TRBJ2-5	TRBD1	-	TGTGCCAGCACCGGCCCTGGACAGGGGGAGACCCAGTACTTC	CASTGPGQGETQYF
TRBV5-6	TRBJ2-6	-	once	TGTGCCAGCAGCTTGGTCCCGGGACAGACTAGTACTGGGGCCAACGTCCTGACTTTC	CASSLVPGQTSTGANVLTF
TRBV7-6	TRBJ2-3	-	-	TGTGCCAGCAGCACCCGGGACTCTTCCACAGATACGCAGTATTTT	CASSTRDSSTDTQYF
TRBV4-3	TRBJ1-2	TRBD1	-	TGCGCCAGCAGCCAGCAGACAGGGGAGCATGGCTACACCTTC	CASSQQTGEHGYTF
TRBV9	TRBJ2-2	-	-	TGTGCCAGCAGCACCCCGAACACCGGGGAGCTGTTTTTT	CASSTPNTGELFF
TRBV18	TRBJ2-5	-	once	TGTGCCAGCTCCCAAGGGGGGGCGACTAGTCAAGAGACCCAGTACTTC	CASSQGGATSQETQYF
TRBV5-6	TRBJ1-5	-	-	TGTGCCAGCAGCCCCGACAGGAATCAGCCCCAGCATTTT	CASSPDRNQPQHF
TRBV4-3	TRBJ1-2	-	-	TGCGCCAGCAGCCAAGGAGGGGTCAGGGTTGGCTACACCTTC	CASSQGGVRVGYTF
TRBV27	TRBJ1-2	-	-	TGTGCCAGCAGCTACTCGGCGGGTCAGGGGTCCCACTATGGCTACACCTTC	CASSYSAGQGSHYGYTF
TRBV9	TRBJ2-2	TRBD2	-	TGTGCCAGCAGCGTAGGTCTAGCGGGAGCCCCGGGCGGGGAGCTGTTTTTT	CASSVGLAGAPGGELFF
TRBV7-9	TRBJ2-2	TRBD1	-	TGTGCCAGCAGCGCAGGGGGCGTCGGGGAGCTGTTTTTT	CASSAGGVGELFF
TRBV7-3	TRBJ2-4	TRBD2	-	TGTGCCAGCAGCTTACTAGCGGGAGCCAAAAACATTCAGTACTTC	CASSLLAGAKNIQYF
TRBV5-1	TRBJ2-1	TRBD2	-	TGCGCCAGCAGCTTGGGGCTAGCGGGTTATAACAATGAGCAGTTCTTC	CASSLGLAGYNNEQFF
TRBV2	TRBJ1-2	-	once	TGTGCCAGCAGCATGGGTCAGATTTATGGCTACACCTTC	CASSMGQIYGYTF
TRBV7-6	TRBJ1-4	-	-	TGTGCCAGCAGCTTAACGGGACTCCGAAGTTCCAATGAAAAACTGTTTTTT	CASSLTGLRSSNEKLFF
TRBV6-6	TRBJ1-1	-	few	TGTGCCAGCAGTTACCTTAAGGGGATGAACACTGAAGCTTTCTTT	CASSYLKGMNTEAFF
TRBV5-6	TRBJ2-7	-	few	TGTGCCAGCAGCTTCCGACAGCCTACCTACGAGCAGTACTTC	CASSFRQPTYEQYF
TRBV6-1	TRBJ2-5	-	-	TGTGCCAGCAGTCCCCGGGGGCAGCCAGGGACCCAGTACTTC	CASSPRGQPGTQYF
TRBV5-1	TRBJ2-7	-	once	TGCGCCAGCAGCTTCGAGGGATACGAGCAGTACTTC	CASSFEGYEQYF